This T cell receptor beta chain emerged from a study of STAT5B mutations in CD4+ large granular lymphocyte leukemia. In regard to this clone: Its antigen remains unknown.

The germline gives CDR1 MNHEY, CDR2 SVGAGI. CDR3 size: 15 residues. Unmatched junction bases numbered 8, after V lost 3 bases and J lost 8 bases. Profiling relied on immunoSEQ multiplex PCR, and the TCRdb table lists in-frame clones only, not all of them. This table holds approximately 30,000 clones, 68% found once. Study outcomes and limitations: Compared with healthy controls (2/35), patient top clones favored TRBV06 (8/27).

This receptor was taken from a human donor in good health. Sequenced: CD4+ T cells from blood buffy coats. The V gene is TRBV6-5, the J gene TRBJ2-1, with 9 bases lining up with TRBD2. The DNA for the CDR3 is TGTGCCAGCAGTTATGGGCTAGCGGGGCCGGATGAGCAGTTCTTC. It yields the protein CASSYGLAGPDEQFF.